The 14 T cell receptor beta chains presented below share a single source sample, sequenced in a study of blood T cell repertoires in COVID-19 (dated by TCRdb to between 2020 and 2021). To prepare the library, the immunoSEQ multiplex PCR assay was applied. The table was pulled from immuneACCESS by TCRdb, which kept in-frame rearrangements only. Such tables lose some clones; where checked, under half of the loss comes from unresolved V genes, and the rest has no known cause. The sample table lists more than 150,000 clones, roughly 80% of them with a count of one. The ten largest clones take up 10% to 15% of the sample. Sequencing input: peripheral blood. Every receptor here comes from a woman of 80 years or more with COVID-19, enrolled during active disease.

The chain combines TRBV12-3 or TRBV12-4 with TRBJ1-1; D is unclear. The CDR3 spans 13 residues. V was pared by 4 bases and J by 4 bases, with 10 bases between. This CDR3 reads CASSSTVGTEAFF. CDR3 coding DNA: TGTGCCAGCAGTTCCACAGTGGGCACTGAAGCTTTCTTT.

The sample holds one count of this clone. This chain uses TRBV6-5 with TRBJ1-4; TRBD1 might be the D (6 bases). V lost 7 bases and J lost 5, with 17 bases in between. The length of the CDR3 is 15 residues. Germline values: CDR1 MNHEY, CDR2 SVGAGI. The chain's CDR3 is CASTLRGGRNEKLFF. CDR3 nucleotide sequence: TGTGCCAGCACCCTAAGGGGGGGGAGAAATGAAAAACTGTTTTTT.

The rearrangement joins TRBV3-1 (or the pseudogene TRBV3-2) to TRBJ2-3, with 12 bases fitting TRBD2. CDR1 LGHDT and CDR2 YNNKEL come from the germline V gene (reference sequence). The ends lost 4 bases at V and 5 bases at J; junction bases unmatched: 10. CDR3 length: 17 residues. This chain's CDR3 is CASSPGLAGLQGDTQYF. CDR3 nucleotide sequence: TGTGCCAGCAGCCCGGGACTAGCGGGCCTTCAGGGAGATACGCAGTATTTT.

This clone was detected a few times. The V and J genes are TRBV5-1 and TRBJ2-2, with 7 bases that match TRBD1. This CDR3 contains 16 residues. The V and J ends lost 2 bases and 3 bases, in that order; junction bases with no gene match: 7. CDR1 and CDR2 from the germline V gene are SGHRS and YFSETQ. DNA for the CDR3: TGCGCCAGCAGCTTCTTAGACAGGGCTGACACCGGGGAGCTGTTTTTT. Amino acid sequence: CASSFLDRADTGELFF.

V gene TRBV7-3 combines with J gene TRBJ1-6; D gene ambiguous. The CDR3 has 13 amino acids. V was clipped by 0 bases and J by 10 bases, with 7 bases between them. Germline values: CDR1 SGHTA, CDR2 FQGTGA. The DNA of the CDR3 is TGTGCCAGCAGCTTAACGTCGGGATCACCCCTCCACTTT. It yields the protein CASSLTSGSPLHF. Supplemented by reference TRBV7-3 and TRBJ1-6, the full variable domain reads GAGVSQTPSNKVTEKGKYVELRCDPISGHTALYWYRQSLGQGPEFLIYFQGTGAADDSGLPNDRFFAVRPEGSVSTLKIQRTERGDSAVYLCASSLTSGSPLHFGNGTRLTVT.

The chain carries TRBV3-1 (or the pseudogene TRBV3-2) and TRBJ2-7; D may be TRBD1 (5 bases). CDR3 size: 15 residues. Trimming stripped 1 base from V and 0 bases from J, with 10 bases between. CDR1 is LGHDT, CDR2 YNNKEL, per germline (reference sequence). The CDR3 DNA follows: TGTGCCAGCAGCCAAGGGCAGGGCAACTCCTACGAGCAGTACTTC. This translates into CASSQGQGNSYEQYF.

This rearrangement joins TRBV21-1 to TRBJ2-1; TRBD1, the table's D call, was not compared with the DNA. TRBV21-1 represents a pseudogene. The CDR3 is 13 amino acids. CDR3 nucleotide sequence: TGTGCCAGCAGCACCAGGGGGGCTGCTGAGCAGTTCTTC. As protein: CASSTRGAAEQFF.

CDR3 DNA: TGCGCCAGCAGCTTGGAGTCCAGTCCAGCTAACTATGGCTACACCTTC. Translating it yields CASSLESSPANYGYTF. The rearrangement uses TRBV5-1 and TRBJ1-2; D remains unclear. Germline loops: CDR1 SGHRS, CDR2 YFSETQ. V dropped 0 bases and J dropped 0 bases, with 12 bases sitting between them. CDR3 length equals 16 residues.

The chain recombines TRBV19 with TRBJ1-1, with D perhaps TRBD1 (6 bases). The CDR3 runs to 14 residues. V gave up 4 bases and J gave up 3 bases, with 12 bases separating them. From germline, CDR1 is LNHDA and CDR2 SQIVND (reference sequence). The CDR3 nucleotides read TGTGCCAGTAGTACCCGCGGGGGCGACACTGAAGCTTTCTTT. Encoded protein: CASSTRGGDTEAFF.

The chain links TRBV5-5 to TRBJ1-5, with TRBD1 matching over 8 bases. CDR1 is SGHKS, CDR2 YYEKEE, per germline (reference sequence). This CDR3 is 15 amino acids long. V lost 4 bases, J lost 2 bases, and 5 bases stayed unmatched. CDR3 nucleotides: TGTGCCAGCAGCCTGGACAGGGTTGGCAATCAGCCCCAGCATTTT. Protein: CASSLDRVGNQPQHF.

The J gene is TRBJ2-3, the V gene TRBV12-3 or TRBV12-4; maybe TRBD1 (5 bases). The V gene lost 3 bases and the J gene lost 8 bases, with 6 bases spanning the gap. The CDR3 covers 11 residues. Here the CDR3 DNA reads TGTGCCAGCAGTTTCAGGGCTACGCAGTATTTT. Protein product: CASSFRATQYF.

This chain links TRBV23-1 with TRBJ1-5; no firm D call. TRBV23-1 is an ORF, and what it does is uncertain. With 4 bases removed from V and 0 bases from J, the gap between germline ends came to 19 bases. This CDR3 region has 18 residues. The CDR3 sequence: CASSRPGRTDYSNQPQHF. The CDR3 DNA sequence: TGCGCCAGCAGTCGTCCCGGCAGGACTGATTATAGCAATCAGCCCCAGCATTTT.

This rearrangement joins TRBV12-3 or TRBV12-4 to TRBJ2-1, with TRBD1 as a possible D gene (6 bases). CDR3 length: 13 amino acids. Trimming stripped 1 base from V and 12 bases from J, with 13 bases between. The CDR3 here is CASSLGTGWVQFF. CDR3 coding DNA: TGTGCCAGCAGTTTAGGTACAGGGTGGGTGCAGTTCTTC.

In DNA, the CDR3 is TGTGCCACCAGCAGAGTAGATAACTATGGCTACACCTTC. Protein: CATSRVDNYGYTF. V usage is TRBV15 and J usage is TRBJ1-2; the D is unclear. The germline V gene encodes CDR1 LNHNV and CDR2 YYDKDF (reference sequence). The V and J ends lost 1 base and 1 base respectively, with 4 bases between them. The length of the CDR3 is 13 residues.